What follows describes a single T cell receptor beta chain. Its specificity is not known. The data were produced by immunoSEQ multiplex PCR, yet TCRdb's version contains in-frame clones alone and is incomplete. The sample records about 13,000 clones, about 83% being singletons. The CDR3 has 14 residues. From germline, CDR1 is MNHEY and CDR2 SVGAGI. V lost 5 bases to trimming and J lost 6 bases, with 17 bases between them. The data are from a study of graft-versus-host responses after intestinal transplantation. Study-level points and caveats: In recipient marrow, GvH clones were found, and some appeared first in ileum or blood. Allograft graft-versus-host to host-versus-graft clonal ratios ran high in patients with graft-donor T cell macrochimerism.

This TCR was recovered from a human patient who received an intestinal transplant, so some T cells may come from the graft donor. This material consisted of PBMCs, taken after intestinal transplantation. The V and J genes are TRBV6-5 and TRBJ2-7; D is possibly TRBD2 (6 bases). CDR3 nucleotide sequence: TGTGCCAGCAGTGCGACTAGTCGGGGAGTCGAGCAGTACTTC. Translating gives CASSATSRGVEQYF.